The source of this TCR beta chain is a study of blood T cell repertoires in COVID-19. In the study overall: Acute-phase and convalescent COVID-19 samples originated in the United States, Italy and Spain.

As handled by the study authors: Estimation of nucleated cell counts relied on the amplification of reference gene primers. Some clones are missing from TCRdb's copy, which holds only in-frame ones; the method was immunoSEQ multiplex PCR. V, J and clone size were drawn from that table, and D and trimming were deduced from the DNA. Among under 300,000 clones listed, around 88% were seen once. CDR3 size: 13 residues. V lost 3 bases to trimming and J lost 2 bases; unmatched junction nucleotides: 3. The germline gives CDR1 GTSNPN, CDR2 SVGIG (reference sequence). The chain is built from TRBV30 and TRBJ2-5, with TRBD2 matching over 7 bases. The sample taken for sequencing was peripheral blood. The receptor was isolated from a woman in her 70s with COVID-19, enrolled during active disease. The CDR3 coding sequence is TGTGCCTGGAGCGGGGGGTTACAAGAGACCCAGTACTTC. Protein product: CAWSGGLQETQYF.